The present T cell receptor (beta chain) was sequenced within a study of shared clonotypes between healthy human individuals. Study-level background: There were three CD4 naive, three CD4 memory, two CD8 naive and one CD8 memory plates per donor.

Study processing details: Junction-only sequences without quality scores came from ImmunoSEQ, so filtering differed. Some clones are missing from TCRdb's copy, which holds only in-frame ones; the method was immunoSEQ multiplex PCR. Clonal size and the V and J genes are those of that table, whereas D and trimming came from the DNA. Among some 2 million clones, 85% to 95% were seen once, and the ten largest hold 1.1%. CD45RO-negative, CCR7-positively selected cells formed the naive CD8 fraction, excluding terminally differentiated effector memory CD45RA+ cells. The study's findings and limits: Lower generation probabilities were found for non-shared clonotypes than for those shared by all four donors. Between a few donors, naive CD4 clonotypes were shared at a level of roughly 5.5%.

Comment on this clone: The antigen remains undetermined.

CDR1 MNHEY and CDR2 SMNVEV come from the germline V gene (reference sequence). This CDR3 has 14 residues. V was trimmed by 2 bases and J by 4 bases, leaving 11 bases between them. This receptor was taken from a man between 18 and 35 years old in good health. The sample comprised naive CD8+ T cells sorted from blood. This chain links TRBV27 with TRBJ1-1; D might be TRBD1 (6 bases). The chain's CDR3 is CASSLNRVGTEAFF. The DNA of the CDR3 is TGTGCCAGCAGTTTAAACAGGGTAGGCACTGAAGCTTTCTTT.